Included here is one T cell receptor beta chain sequence, with context. The target antigen is unknown. As every portion of the isolated RNA was reverse transcribed, the sequencing read expressed TCRB transcripts. The table came from immunoSEQ multiplex PCR; TCRdb's copy has only in-frame clones and leaves some out. This sample yields 350,000 to 450,000 clones, of which around 12% are seen a single time; 0.0095% to 0.011% belongs to the top ten. The sample originates from a study of beta chain features in type 1 diabetes. Findings of the study overall: All four CD4+ subsets of Type 1 diabetes patients contained TCRB CDR3s that were moderately but significantly shorter. Patients' naive, central memory and regulatory TCRB repertoires appeared more alike than those of healthy donors.

V trimming: 3 bases; J trimming: 6 bases; junction bases outside the gene matches: 9. This CDR3 region has 15 residues. Germline assignment: CDR1 LNHNV and CDR2 YYDKDF (reference sequence). Sequenced sample: naive CD4+ T cells from blood. V gene TRBV15 combines with J gene TRBJ2-3; 7 bases match TRBD2. The clonotype originates from a woman aged 18-29 years with type 1 diabetes. CDR3 loop: CATSSRSGAGDTQYF. The CDR3, as DNA: TGTGCCACCAGCAGTCGATCGGGAGCGGGGGATACGCAGTATTTT.